This T cell receptor (beta chain) was recorded in a study of T cell responses to AZD1222 COVID-19 vaccine. Study observations and caveats: Repertoires were obtained solely post-peak T cell response.

CDR1 and CDR2 from the germline V gene are LGHDT and YNNKEL (reference sequence). Trimming shortened V by 2 bases and J by 4 bases, and 11 bases separated the two germline ends. The CDR3 sequence is 14 residues long. This clone was found once. Antigen specificity is unknown. Profiling relied on immunoSEQ multiplex PCR, and the TCRdb table lists in-frame clones only, not all of them. The sample shows more than 100,000 clones, about 91% of them seen only once. This sample comprised peripheral blood, obtained on day 0 of AZD1222 vaccination. The chain links TRBV3-1 (or the pseudogene TRBV3-2) to TRBJ1-2; no clear D. The origin of this receptor is an adult in good health. The CDR3 DNA sequence: TGTGCCAGCAGCCAACCCGGGAGCAGCTATGGCTACACCTTC. Its protein is CASSQPGSSYGYTF.